The present T cell receptor beta chain was sequenced within a study of PD-1 blockade in classical Hodgkin lymphoma. Findings and limits, study-wide: The baseline diversity of complete responders showed similarity to that of newly diagnosed patients. While CD8+ TCR diversity did not rise significantly by C4D1, CD4+ TCR diversity did.

Sequenced by immunoSEQ multiplex PCR; TCRdb stores in-frame clones only, minus some. The table has 100,000 to 120,000 clones, roughly 87% seen once. Of note for this clone: As yet, its antigen is unknown.

The patients all showed relapse after autologous stem cell transplantation, while their brentuximab vedotin exposure varied. With V trimmed by 4 bases and J by 4 bases, 1 base remained unmatched. Germline V lookup: CDR1 SNHLY, CDR2 FYNNEI. This CDR3 has 13 residues. Sequencing used peripheral blood mononuclear cells (PBMCs), obtained before the second cycle of nivolumab. The receptor was isolated from a human donor with classical Hodgkin lymphoma. The chain couples TRBV2 to TRBJ2-1; 7 bases are shared with TRBD1. The CDR3 loop is CASSGDSYNEQFF. Here the CDR3 DNA reads TGTGCCAGCAGTGGGGACAGTTACAATGAGCAGTTCTTC.